Below are 19 T cell receptor beta chains sequenced from a single sample in a study of T cell changes during pregnancy in multiple sclerosis. Measured with immunoSEQ multiplex PCR; TCRdb has only the in-frame clones, and not every one. Counted here are about 39,000 clones, less than 95% occurring once; the ten biggest clones make up approximately 1.6%. This specimen consisted of peripheral blood, obtained in the third trimester of pregnancy. The receptors shown here come from a female donor with multiple sclerosis, enrolled in a pregnancy study.

This chain joins TRBV29-1 and TRBJ2-7; 9 bases fit TRBD2. V trimming: 4 bases; J trimming: 2 bases; junction bases outside the gene matches: 6. Germline CDR1 SQVTM, CDR2 ANQGSEA. The CDR3 has 14 residues. The CDR3 region is CSVGSLAGPYEQYF. The CDR3 DNA reads TGCAGCGTTGGCAGCCTAGCGGGACCCTACGAGCAGTACTTC.

V is TRBV18 and J is TRBJ2-2, with TRBD2 matching over 13 bases. The CDR3 totals 16 residues. Looked up from germline, CDR1 is KGHSH and CDR2 is LQKENI. V trimming: 5 bases; J trimming: 2 bases; junction bases outside the gene matches: 2. CDR3 region: CASSSGLAGNTGELFF. CDR3 DNA: TGTGCCAGCTCATCGGGACTAGCGGGAAACACCGGGGAGCTGTTTTTT. The complete variable domain, with remaining parts taken from reference TRBV18 and TRBJ2-2, reads NAGVMQNPRHLVRRRGQEARLRCSPMKGHSHVYWYRQLPEEGLKFMVYLQKENIIDESGMPKERFSAEFPKEGPSILRIQQVVRGDSAAYFCASSSGLAGNTGELFFGEGSRLTVL.

This chain uses TRBV5-1 with TRBJ2-3; 9 nucleotides match TRBD2. The germline gives CDR1 SGHRS, CDR2 YFSETQ. The V gene end was trimmed by 3 bases and the J gene end by 0 bases; junction bases not matched to a gene: 2. This CDR3 comprises 15 residues. The CDR3 loop is CASSSGTSSTDTQYF. The CDR3 DNA reads TGCGCCAGCAGCTCCGGGACTAGCAGCACAGATACGCAGTATTTT.

This clone was counted only a few times. The chain is built from TRBV4-1 and TRBJ1-3, with D perhaps matching TRBD1 (6 bases). The V gene's germline CDR1 is MGHRA and CDR2 YSYEKL. The CDR3 totals 12 residues. V dropped 5 bases and J dropped 5 bases, with 7 bases sitting between them. CDR3 sequence: CASSGQRNTIYF. The CDR3 region has the DNA TGCGCCAGCAGCGGACAGAGAAACACCATATATTTT.

The chain uses TRBV18 and TRBJ1-2; 7 nucleotides match TRBD1. Looked up from germline, CDR1 is KGHSH and CDR2 is LQKENI. The V and J ends lost 2 bases and 5 bases, in that order; junction bases with no gene match: 5. The length of the CDR3 is 14 residues. For the CDR3, the DNA is TGTGCCAGCTCACCAGACAGGGAGAAGTATGGCTACACCTTC. Its protein product is CASSPDREKYGYTF.

The chain uses TRBV11-2 and TRBJ2-1; D gene unclear. The CDR3 has 14 amino acids. CDR1 is SGHAT and CDR2 is FQNNGV in the germline V gene. The V gene lost 0 bases and the J gene lost 6 bases, with 9 bases spanning the gap. CDR3: CASSLEPGFNEQFF. The CDR3 bases are TGTGCCAGCAGCTTAGAACCGGGTTTCAATGAGCAGTTCTTC.

The V gene is TRBV13, the J gene TRBJ2-7; D is possibly TRBD2 (6 bases). This CDR3 is 14 amino acids long. The germline V gene has CDR1 PRHDT and CDR2 FYEKMQ (reference sequence). The V end was cut by 3 bases, the J end by 4 bases, with 13 bases between. The CDR3 coding sequence is TGTGCCAGCAGCTTGCGGGACGCCTCGTACGAGCAGTACTTC. Translation: CASSLRDASYEQYF.

V gene TRBV7-2 combines with J gene TRBJ2-7, with TRBD2 matching over 9 bases. Germline V gene lookup returns CDR1 SGHTA and CDR2 FQGNSA. The V gene end was trimmed by 5 bases and the J gene end by 4 bases; junction bases not matched to a gene: 6. The CDR3 has 14 residues. The CDR3 nucleotides read TGTGCCAGCAGCATTCCGGGACTAGCTTACGAGCAGTACTTC. This translates into CASSIPGLAYEQYF. Full variable domain (missing parts from reference TRBV7-2 and TRBJ2-7): GAGVSQSPSNKVTEKGKDVELRCDPISGHTALYWYRQSLGQGLEFLIYFQGNSAPDKSGLPSDRFSAERTGGSVSTLTIQRTQQEDSAVYLCASSIPGLAYEQYFGPGTRLTVT.

This chain connects TRBV7-9 to TRBJ2-1; 7 bases are shared with TRBD1. With 5 bases clipped from V and 4 bases from J, the junction kept 8 bases outside the gene matches. Per germline, CDR1 SEHNR and CDR2 FQNEAQ (reference sequence). The CDR3 has 15 amino acids. CDR3 sequence: CASSAPGQIYNEQFF. In DNA form, the CDR3 reads TGTGCCAGCAGCGCCCCGGGACAGATATACAATGAGCAGTTCTTC. Based on the CDR3 plus reference TRBV7-9 and TRBJ2-1, the full variable domain is DTGVSQNPRHKITKRGQNVTFRCDPISEHNRLYWYRQTLGQGPEFLTYFQNEAQLEKSRLLSDRFSAERPKGSFSTLEIQRTEQGDSAMYLCASSAPGQIYNEQFFGPGTRLTVL.

The rearrangement uses TRBV27 and TRBJ2-5; 7 bases are shared with TRBD2. V was clipped by 6 bases and J by 2 bases; unmatched bases: 15. This CDR3 has 17 residues. Germline V gene sequence: CDR1 MNHEY, CDR2 SMNVEV (reference sequence). CDR3 nucleotides: TGTGCCAGCAGACTCCTCGCTAGCGGCCACCTACAAGAGACCCAGTACTTC. Protein sequence: CASRLLASGHLQETQYF.

The rearrangement links TRBV2 to TRBJ2-1; maybe TRBD2 (6 bases). Trimming stripped 7 bases from V and 9 bases from J, with 13 bases between. This CDR3 has 12 residues. Germline values: CDR1 SNHLY, CDR2 FYNNEI. CDR3 DNA: TGTGCCAGCATGGACTACGGCCCTGAGCAGTTCTTC. Amino acids: CASMDYGPEQFF. The entire variable domain, with the rest obtained from reference TRBV2 and TRBJ2-1, is as follows: EPEVTQTPSHQVTQMGQEVILRCVPISNHLYFYWYRQILGQKVEFLVSFYNNEISEKSEIFDDQFSVERPDGSNFTLKIRSTKLEDSAMYFCASMDYGPEQFFGPGTRLTVL.

Turning to this clone: An end of the junction does not agree with germline; a read error may underlie this. This sequence joins TRBV13 and TRBJ2-7; D is ambiguous. The CDR3 spans 11 residues. Per the germline V gene, CDR1 is PRHDT and CDR2 is FYEKMQ (reference sequence). The CDR3 loop is CASSFQSRVIF. As DNA, the CDR3 is TGTGCCAGCAGCTTCCAGTCTAGAGTTATCTTC.

The chain couples TRBV9 to TRBJ2-1, with 9 bases fitting TRBD2. This CDR3 has 17 residues. V was clipped by 4 bases and J by 8 bases; unmatched bases: 16. Germline V CDR1 and CDR2: SGDLS, YYNGEE. CDR3 region: CASSPHLAGHLLHEQFF. The CDR3 DNA reads TGTGCCAGCAGCCCCCACCTAGCGGGACACCTTCTTCATGAGCAGTTCTTC.

The gene calls are TRBV7-6 and TRBJ2-3; D gene uncertain. The V gene lost 1 base and the J gene lost 7 bases, with 9 bases spanning the gap. CDR1 is SGHVS and CDR2 is FNYEAQ in the germline V gene. This CDR3 contains 13 residues. CDR3 nucleotide sequence: TGTGCCAGCAGCTTAGAAGCTATTAATACGCAGTATTTT. Its translation: CASSLEAINTQYF.

The chain uses TRBV7-8 and TRBJ2-5; weak D call: TRBD2 (6 bases). With 3 bases removed from V and 1 base from J, the gap between germline ends came to 9 bases. Per germline, CDR1 SGHVS and CDR2 FQNEAQ. This CDR3 region has 14 residues. The CDR3: CASSLGTSQETQYF. The CDR3 DNA reads TGTGCCAGCAGCTTGGGGACTTCCCAAGAGACCCAGTACTTC.

The DNA of the CDR3 is TGTGCCAGCAGCTTAGCGGGGCAAGGTCAGCCCCAGCATTTT. Its protein is CASSLAGQGQPQHF. The chain combines TRBV7-9 with TRBJ1-5, with D perhaps TRBD1 (5 bases). Trimming stripped 0 bases from V and 6 bases from J, with 9 bases between. Per the germline V gene, CDR1 is SEHNR and CDR2 is FQNEAQ (reference sequence). There are 14 residues in the CDR3. The variable domain in full, with the rest retrieved from reference TRBV7-9 and TRBJ1-5, is DTGVSQNPRHKITKRGQNVTFRCDPISEHNRLYWYRQTLGQGPEFLTYFQNEAQLEKSRLLSDRFSAERPKGSFSTLEIQRTEQGDSAMYLCASSLAGQGQPQHFGDGTRLSIL.

This clone was seen a single time. The CDR3 DNA is TGCGCCAGCAGTCCAGGGGGCAGGATCCATGGCTACACCTTC. Translated: CASSPGGRIHGYTF. This rearrangement joins TRBV5-1 to TRBJ1-2, with 8 bases that match TRBD1. Germline lookup yields CDR1 SGHRS and CDR2 YFSETQ. CDR3 size: 14 residues. Unmatched junction bases numbered 9, after V lost 5 bases and J lost 6 bases.

The chain combines TRBV9 with TRBJ2-5; 8 bases agree with TRBD1. J lost 5 bases, V lost 0 bases, and 12 bases had no gene match. The CDR3 is 17 amino acids. Germline V gives CDR1 SGDLS, CDR2 YYNGEE. Written as DNA, the CDR3 is TGTGCCAGCAGCGTAGACCCCCCCGGGACAGGAGGGGAGACCCAGTACTTC. It is translated as CASSVDPPGTGGETQYF.

The chain uses TRBV9 and TRBJ2-2; 8 bases are shared with TRBD1. Germline CDR1 reads SGDLS; CDR2 reads YYNGEE. Losses at the gene ends were 0 bases for V and 6 bases for J; bases not matched to a gene: 4. The CDR3 is 15 residues long. DNA for the CDR3: TGTGCCAGCAGCGTAGATACAGGGGGATCCGGGGAGCTGTTTTTT. This gives the protein CASSVDTGGSGELFF.